This TCR beta chain came from a study of graft-versus-host responses after intestinal transplantation (dated by TCRdb to about 2021). About the investigation overall: Multivisceral, liver-intestinal, or isolated intestinal transplants were received by the recipients. To identify alloreactive clones, pre-transplant mixed lymphocyte reaction products were sequenced and compared with unstimulated pre-transplant donor and recipient T cells. All recipients received anti-thymocyte globulin induction followed by maintenance tacrolimus and steroids for about three years. Of the roughly 23 intestinal transplant recipients enrolled in the cohort, one of whom was a retransplant, 3 patients without pretransplant specimens were excluded. Graft-versus-host and host-versus-graft alloreactive T cell clones were tracked in the graft, circulation and bone marrow after intestinal transplantation using bulk TCR-beta CDR3 sequencing. Donor T cell macrochimerism was defined as a peak of at least 4% donor T cells among recipient peripheral blood mononuclear cells. Samples from a few later patients were sequenced in-house on an Illumina MiSeq with MiXCR processing rather than by the commercial service. Findings and caveats that apply to the study as a whole: Peak levels of circulating GvH clones were associated with declines in HvG clones early after transplant. The conclusions were limited by the relatively low number and heterogeneity of the intestinal transplant patients. Patients with donor T cell macrochimerism had high GvH to HvG T cell clonal ratios in their allografts. GvH clones were found in recipient bone marrow, and some of the GvH clones appeared earlier in ileal mucosa or blood, which is consistent with an intestinal mucosal origin.

The library was built by means of the immunoSEQ multiplex PCR assay. For most patients, genomic DNA was isolated with the Qiagen DNeasy Blood and Tissue Kit and shipped frozen to Adaptive Biotechnologies for TCR sequencing. For most patients, genomic DNA was subjected to high-throughput TCR-beta CDR3 sequencing by Adaptive Biotechnologies. The study's processing was this. TCR sequencing data were retrieved from Adaptive's ImmunoSEQ software for 18 patients, whereas a few other patients were processed with MiXCR and VDJtools. To correct CD4 versus CD8 sorting errors, sequences present in both subsets at a frequency ratio below 5:1 were removed. CDR3 nucleotide sequences shared by donor and recipient were removed because the origin of these sequences could not be assigned. Alloreactive clones required at least 2-fold expansion over unstimulated cells and minimum CFSE-low frequency of 0.002% (template counts) or 0.001% (read counts). Clones detected in sequenced pre-transplant spleen, lymph node, or MLR CFSE-low populations of the donor or recipient were defined as mappable. Cumulative frequency of alloreactive clones was calculated as a percentage of all sequences weighted by copy number. TCRdb provides this immuneACCESS table in a form limited to in-frame rearrangements. Some clones are lacking; in checked studies, under half of them reflect an unresolved V gene, and why the rest are absent is not known. Clone size and V and J calls were adopted from that table, with D and trimming inferred from the DNA. Within this sample are roughly 4,700 clones, with 25% to 30% of them counted one time only. The ten biggest clones cover around 25% of the sample.

With regard to this clone: No much larger clone is present one base from it, and per-base qualities are unavailable.

The meaning of the sample's time point label: cells obtained before transplantation from donor or recipient. In mixed lymphocyte reactions, about 200,000 CFSE-labeled pre-transplant responders were plated with about 200,000 irradiated violet-dye-labeled stimulators and cultured for less than seven days. Proliferating CD3+CD4+CFSE-low and CD3+CD8+CFSE-low responder cells were FACS-sorted on a BD Influx sorter after the mixed lymphocyte reaction. Specimen: alloreactive CD8+ T cells from a mixed lymphocyte reaction culture, collected before transplantation. The cell subset or site label on this specimen signifies: CFSE-low proliferating T cells sorted from approximately 6-day pre-transplant mixed lymphocyte reaction (GvH or HvG direction). The clonotype was recovered from a human patient who was an organ donor for intestinal transplantation.

The DNA is TGTGCCAGCAGCTTAGCGGGGGGACCCCAAGGGGATGAGCAGTTCTTC. Its protein product is CASSLAGGPQGDEQFF. The rearranged segments are TRBV7-6 and TRBJ2-1; TRBD2 is a possible D gene, resting on 6 matching bases. The CDR3 measures 16 amino acids from cysteine to phenylalanine. Of the read, only the CDR3 DNA is kept; its 48 bases are in frame from base 1. For CDR1 and CDR2, the germline V gene lists SGHVS and FNYEAQ. V is reduced by 0 bases and J by 8 bases, leaving a spacing of 17 bases between them.